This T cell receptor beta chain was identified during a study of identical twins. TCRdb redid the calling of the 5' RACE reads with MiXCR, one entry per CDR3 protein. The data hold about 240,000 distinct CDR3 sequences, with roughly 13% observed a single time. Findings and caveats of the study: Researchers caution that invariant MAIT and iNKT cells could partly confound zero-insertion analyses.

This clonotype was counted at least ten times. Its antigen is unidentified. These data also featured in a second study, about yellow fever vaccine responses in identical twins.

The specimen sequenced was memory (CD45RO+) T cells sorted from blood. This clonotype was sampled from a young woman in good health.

CDR3 amino acids: CASAQPRGLSYNEQFF. CDR3 DNA sequence: TGTGCCAGCGCCCAACCCCGGGGCCTCTCCTACAATGAGCAGTTCTTC. The chain uses TRBV12-3 or TRBV12-4 and TRBJ2-1; D is perhaps TRBD1 or TRBD2 (5 bases each). The length of the CDR3 is 16 residues. Trimming took 8 bases from V and 0 from J, leaving 17 bases between them.